These 24 T cell receptor beta chains were all obtained from the same sample, sequenced in a study of blood T cell repertoires in COVID-19. TCRdb's table, derived via immunoSEQ multiplex PCR, lists solely in-frame clones and lacks some. The data show 250,000 or so clones, 80% to 90% seen once. What was sequenced was PBMCs or T cells enriched from blood (not recorded which). Every receptor here comes from a woman aged 30 to 39 with acute COVID-19.

This CDR3 is CASSSSGTGLLPEKLFF. The CDR3 DNA follows: TGTGCCAGCAGTTCCTCCGGGACAGGCTTATTACCCGAAAAACTGTTTTTT. This chain connects TRBV27 to TRBJ1-4; 8 positions match TRBD1. The CDR3 runs to 17 residues. With 4 bases clipped from V and 8 bases from J, the junction kept 15 bases outside the gene matches. Per the germline V gene, CDR1 is MNHEY and CDR2 is SMNVEV (reference sequence).

The rearrangement links TRBV7-9 to TRBJ2-7; no clear D gene. From germline, CDR1 is SEHNR and CDR2 FQNEAQ (reference sequence). The V and J ends lost 2 bases and 5 bases respectively, with 10 bases between them. This CDR3 region has 13 residues. DNA for the CDR3: TGTGCCAGCAGCTTAACAATTGGTAACGAGCAGTACTTC. Its translation: CASSLTIGNEQYF.

This chain links TRBV7-2 with TRBJ2-7; 9 bases are a match to TRBD2. V lost 5 bases to trimming and J lost 2 bases; unmatched junction nucleotides: 7. Germline assignment: CDR1 SGHTA and CDR2 FQGNSA. The CDR3 is 15 amino acids. CDR3 bases: TGTGCCAGCAGCCTTAGCGGGAGAGGAACCTACGAGCAGTACTTC. Protein product: CASSLSGRGTYEQYF. Using reference TRBV7-2 and TRBJ2-7 for the parts outside the CDR3, the full variable domain is GAGVSQSPSNKVTEKGKDVELRCDPISGHTALYWYRQSLGQGLEFLIYFQGNSAPDKSGLPSDRFSAERTGGSVSTLTIQRTQQEDSAVYLCASSLSGRGTYEQYFGPGTRLTVT.

J is TRBJ2-1 and V is TRBV11-2; maybe TRBD2 (5 bases). Germline V gives CDR1 SGHAT, CDR2 FQNNGV. The CDR3 loop spans 14 amino acids. V dropped 3 bases and J dropped 6 bases, with 12 bases sitting between them. CDR3: CASSFFEGSNEQFF. The CDR3 region has the DNA TGTGCCAGCAGCTTTTTCGAGGGATCCAATGAGCAGTTCTTC.

The chain is built from TRBV25-1 and TRBJ2-7; D remains unclear. CDR1 is MGHDK, CDR2 SYGVNS, per germline. The CDR3 runs 12 residues. Trimming took 3 bases from V and 3 from J, leaving 6 bases between them. The CDR3 DNA is TGTGCCAGCAGTGACGAGAGCTACGAGCAGTACTTC. It codes for CASSDESYEQYF.

Concerning this clone itself: One end of the junction fails to match germline, which may point to a read error. The chain uses TRBV7-2 and TRBJ2-3, with TRBD2 matching over 7 bases. The germline V gene encodes CDR1 SGHTA and CDR2 FQGNSA. There are 12 residues in the CDR3. Written as DNA, the CDR3 is TGTGCCAGCAGCTTAGCGATGGCGGGAGTCGAGTTT. This encodes CASSLAMAGVEF.

The J gene is TRBJ1-4, the V gene TRBV30; D possibly corresponds to TRBD1 (6 bases). Germline values: CDR1 GTSNPN, CDR2 SVGIG (reference sequence). V lost 0 bases, J lost 10 bases, and 12 bases lay in between. The CDR3 covers 13 residues. CDR3 in amino acids: CAWSVRGAPKLFF. CDR3 DNA sequence: TGTGCCTGGAGTGTCAGGGGAGCGCCAAAACTGTTTTTT.

The chain employs TRBV15 and TRBJ2-7, with TRBD1 identical over 10 bases. From germline, CDR1 is LNHNV and CDR2 YYDKDF (reference sequence). This CDR3 is 16 amino acids long. The V and J ends lost 3 bases and 5 bases, in that order; junction bases with no gene match: 10. CDR3 sequence reads: CATSSRIPTGGNEQYF. The CDR3 bases are TGTGCCACCAGCAGCCGGATACCGACAGGGGGCAACGAGCAGTACTTC.

This rearrangement joins TRBV6-5 to TRBJ2-1; TRBD2 agrees at 12 bases. J was trimmed by 8 bases and V by 4 bases; bases with no gene match: 6. Germline CDR1 is MNHEY and CDR2 is SVGAGI. There are 15 residues in the CDR3. The CDR3 sequence: CASSSLAGGPYEQFF. The CDR3 DNA is TGTGCCAGCAGTTCGCTAGCGGGAGGGCCTTATGAGCAGTTCTTC.

The chain is built from TRBV6-5 and TRBJ1-1; D gene ambiguous. V lost 0 bases, J lost 3 bases, and 11 bases lay in between. This CDR3 region has 15 residues. Per the germline V gene, CDR1 is MNHEY and CDR2 is SVGAGI. CDR3 residues: CASSYSTSRDTEAFF. The CDR3 region has the DNA TGTGCCAGCAGTTACTCCACTTCTCGGGACACTGAAGCTTTCTTT.

The CDR3 DNA sequence: TGTGCCAGCAGTTTGGGGACAACGAACACCGGGGAGCTGTTTTTT. It translates to CASSLGTTNTGELFF. V is TRBV27 and J is TRBJ2-2, with D maybe TRBD1 (6 bases). Germline V gene data show CDR1 as MNHEY and CDR2 as SMNVEV (reference sequence). V was trimmed by 3 bases and J by 0 bases, leaving 8 bases between them. This CDR3 has 15 residues.

This chain links TRBV9 with TRBJ2-6; D is possibly TRBD1 (5 bases). Germline V gene sequence: CDR1 SGDLS, CDR2 YYNGEE. This CDR3 has 17 amino acids. Trimming removed 0 bases from V and 0 bases from J, with 10 bases in between. This chain's CDR3 is CASSVEGGASGANVLTF. Here the CDR3 DNA reads TGTGCCAGCAGCGTAGAGGGTGGGGCCTCTGGGGCCAACGTCCTGACTTTC.

This chain uses TRBV5-5 with TRBJ1-6; TRBD1 matches 10 bases. Germline V gives CDR1 SGHKS, CDR2 YYEKEE (reference sequence). This CDR3 comprises 17 residues. V was clipped by 5 bases and J by 0 bases; unmatched bases: 5. CDR3 loop: CASSTTGGSSYNSPLHF. The CDR3 bases are TGTGCCAGCAGTACGACAGGGGGCAGCTCCTATAATTCACCCCTCCACTTT.

This chain uses TRBV10-3 with TRBJ2-3; 14 bases fit TRBD2. The CDR3 sequence is 22 residues long. V shed 1 base and J 2 bases; nucleotides not matched to a gene: 17. From germline, CDR1 is ENHRY and CDR2 SYGVKD. The CDR3 spells CAISEFVRSGLAGGRDTDTQYF. CDR3 in DNA: TGTGCCATCAGTGAGTTCGTTAGGAGCGGACTAGCGGGAGGACGGGACACAGATACGCAGTATTTT.

The chain joins TRBV21-1 to TRBJ2-7; TRBD2, the D gene given by the table, was not confirmed from the DNA. TRBV21-1 corresponds to a pseudogene. The CDR3 has 16 residues. The CDR3 nucleotides are TGTGCCGCGGCAGCAGCAAAAGGATCGGAACCCTACGAGCAGTACTTC. It yields the protein CAAAAAKGSEPYEQYF.

This chain joins TRBV9 and TRBJ2-7, with D possibly matching TRBD2 (5 bases). This CDR3 region has 15 residues. V was trimmed by 1 base and J by 5 bases, leaving 16 bases between them. The germline V gene has CDR1 SGDLS and CDR2 YYNGEE. The CDR3 loop reads CASSVFAAGGDEQYF. The CDR3 nucleotides are TGTGCCAGCAGCGTATTTGCTGCGGGTGGTGACGAGCAGTACTTC.

The gene calls are TRBV6-5 and TRBJ2-3, with D unresolved. This CDR3 spans 14 amino acids. V lost 6 bases, J lost 0 bases, and 10 bases lay in between. Germline assignment: CDR1 MNHEY and CDR2 SVGAGI. The CDR3 region is CASRPDWSTDTQYF. CDR3 nucleotides: TGTGCCAGCAGACCCGACTGGAGCACAGATACGCAGTATTTT.

This CDR3 reads CASSLTGSYGYTF. The CDR3 nucleotides read TGTGCCAGCAGCTTAACCGGGAGCTATGGCTACACCTTC. The chain couples TRBV7-8 to TRBJ1-2; D uncertain. Trimming took 2 bases from V and 4 from J, leaving 8 bases between them. Germline CDR1 reads SGHVS; CDR2 reads FQNEAQ. CDR3 length equals 13 residues.

J is TRBJ1-1 and V is TRBV4-1; D is possibly TRBD1 (5 bases). The V end was cut by 4 bases, the J end by 1 base, with 16 bases between. Germline values: CDR1 MGHRA, CDR2 YSYEKL. The CDR3 covers 16 residues. Here the CDR3 reads CASSPSGIGGNTEAFF. CDR3 in DNA: TGCGCCAGCAGCCCCTCAGGGATCGGGGGGAACACTGAAGCTTTCTTT.

The CDR3, as DNA: TGTGCCAGCAGCTCGCGGGTGACGAACACCGGGGAGCTGTTTTTT. The encoded protein is CASSSRVTNTGELFF. V is TRBV9 and J is TRBJ2-2; D might be TRBD2 (5 bases). The CDR3 loop spans 15 amino acids. Germline V gene sequence: CDR1 SGDLS, CDR2 YYNGEE. Trimming removed 4 bases from V and 0 bases from J, with 10 bases in between.

V and J are TRBV19 and TRBJ2-7; 7 positions match TRBD1. Germline V gene sequence: CDR1 LNHDA, CDR2 SQIVND (reference sequence). The CDR3 spans 14 residues. Trimming cost V 4 bases and J 2 bases; bases outside gene matches: 5. CDR3 nucleotides: TGTGCCAGTAGTACCTCGACAGGGCCCTACGAGCAGTACTTC. This translates into CASSTSTGPYEQYF. Supplemented by reference TRBV19 and TRBJ2-7, the full variable domain reads DGGITQSPKYLFRKEGQNVTLSCEQNLNHDAMYWYRQDPGQGLRLIYYSQIVNDFQKGDIAEGYSVSREKKESFPLTVTSAQKNPTAFYLCASSTSTGPYEQYFGPGTRLTVT.

This chain links TRBV6-5 with TRBJ1-5; TRBD1 aligns across 8 bases. The CDR3 length is 15 residues. The germline V gene encodes CDR1 MNHEY and CDR2 SVGAGI. Trimming at V came to 5 bases and at J to 1 base, leaving 4 bases not matched to a gene. The CDR3, as DNA: TGTGCCAGCAGTCGACAGGGGTTCAGCAATCAGCCCCAGCATTTT. As protein: CASSRQGFSNQPQHF.

This chain connects TRBV19 to TRBJ2-1; 7 bases match TRBD2. CDR3 length equals 17 residues. V lost 7 bases, J lost 5 bases, and 17 bases stayed unmatched. The germline gives CDR1 LNHDA, CDR2 SQIVND (reference sequence). The CDR3 region has the DNA TGTGCCAGTACCCAGAGAGGGGCGACGGGAGGCCACAATGAGCAGTTCTTC. Its protein is CASTQRGATGGHNEQFF.

This clone has just a few counts. This rearrangement joins TRBV6-5 to TRBJ2-2; TRBD1 might be the D (5 bases). The CDR3 extends over 16 amino acids. Trimming stripped 1 base from V and 4 bases from J, with 13 bases between. Germline V gene data show CDR1 as MNHEY and CDR2 as SVGAGI. The CDR3 reads CASSYFTTDPTGELFF. In nucleotides, the CDR3 is TGTGCCAGCAGTTACTTCACGACAGACCCCACCGGGGAGCTGTTTTTT.